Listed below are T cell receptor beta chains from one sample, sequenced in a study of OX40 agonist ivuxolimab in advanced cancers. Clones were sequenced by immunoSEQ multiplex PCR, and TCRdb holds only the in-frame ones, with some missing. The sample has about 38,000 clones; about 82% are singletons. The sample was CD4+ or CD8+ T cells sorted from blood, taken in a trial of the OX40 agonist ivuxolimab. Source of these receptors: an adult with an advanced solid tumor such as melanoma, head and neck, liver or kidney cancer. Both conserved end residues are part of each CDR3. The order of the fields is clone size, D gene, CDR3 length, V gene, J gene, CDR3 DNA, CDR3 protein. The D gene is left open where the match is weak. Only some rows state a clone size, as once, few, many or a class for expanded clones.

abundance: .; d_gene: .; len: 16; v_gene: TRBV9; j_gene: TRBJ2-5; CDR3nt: TGTGCCAGCAGCCCACTACGGGGGGCCTTAAAGGAGACCCAGTACTTC; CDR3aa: CASSPLRGALKETQYF
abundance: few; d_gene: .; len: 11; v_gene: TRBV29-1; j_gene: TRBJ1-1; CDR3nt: TGCAGCGATACGGGGAACACTGAAGCTTTCTTT; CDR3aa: CSDTGNTEAFF
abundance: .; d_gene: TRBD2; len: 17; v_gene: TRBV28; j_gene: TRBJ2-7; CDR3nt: TGTGCCAGCAGTTTAGAGTTTGCGGGAGAAGGTCGGTACGAGCAGTACTTC; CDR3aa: CASSLEFAGEGRYEQYF
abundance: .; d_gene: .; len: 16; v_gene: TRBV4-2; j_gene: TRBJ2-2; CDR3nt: TGTGCCAGCAGCCAAGACCGATTAACGGAGCCCGGGGAGCTGTTTTTT; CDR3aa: CASSQDRLTEPGELFF
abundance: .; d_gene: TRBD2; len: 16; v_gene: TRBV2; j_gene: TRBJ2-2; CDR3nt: TGTGCCAGCCGTGTCAGCGGGGGGGTGAACACCGGGGAGCTGTTTTTT; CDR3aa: CASRVSGGVNTGELFF
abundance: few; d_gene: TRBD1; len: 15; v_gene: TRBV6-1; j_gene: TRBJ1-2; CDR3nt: TGTGCCAGCAGGGTATCCAAGACAGGGTCTTATGGCTACACCTTC; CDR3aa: CASRVSKTGSYGYTF
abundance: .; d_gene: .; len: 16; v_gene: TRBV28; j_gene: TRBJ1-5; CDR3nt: TGTGCCAGCAGTTTATTTTCAAGGTATAGCAATCAGCCCCAGCATTTT; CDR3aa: CASSLFSRYSNQPQHF
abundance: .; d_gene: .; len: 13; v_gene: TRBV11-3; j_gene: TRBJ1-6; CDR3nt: TGTGCCAGCAGCCTCCAGAAGAATTCACCCCTCCACTTT; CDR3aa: CASSLQKNSPLHF
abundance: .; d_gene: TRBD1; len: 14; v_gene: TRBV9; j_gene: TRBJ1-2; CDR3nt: TGTGCCAGCAGCGTGACAGGGACCTTCTATGGCTACACCTTC; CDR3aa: CASSVTGTFYGYTF
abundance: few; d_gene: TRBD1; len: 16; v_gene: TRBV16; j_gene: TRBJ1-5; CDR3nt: TGTGCCAGCAGCCAGACAGGGTCGGGGGGCAATCAGCCCCAGCATTTT; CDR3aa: CASSQTGSGGNQPQHF
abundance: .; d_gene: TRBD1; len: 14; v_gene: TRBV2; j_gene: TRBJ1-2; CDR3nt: TGTGCCAGCAGTGACAACAGGGGTAGCTATGGCTACACCTTC; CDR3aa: CASSDNRGSYGYTF
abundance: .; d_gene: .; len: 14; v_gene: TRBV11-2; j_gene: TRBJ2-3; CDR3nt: TGTGCCAGCAGCTTAGATCAGGGCGCAGATACGCAGTATTTT; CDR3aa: CASSLDQGADTQYF
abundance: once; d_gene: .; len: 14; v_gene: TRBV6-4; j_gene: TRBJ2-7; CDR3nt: TGTGCCAGCAGTGACCCTGTACTAGCCCACGAGCAGTACTTC; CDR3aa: CASSDPVLAHEQYF
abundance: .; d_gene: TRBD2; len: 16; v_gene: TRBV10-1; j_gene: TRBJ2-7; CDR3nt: TGCGCCAGCAGTGAGTCTCGACTAGCGGGACTTTACGAGCAGTACTTC; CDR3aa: CASSESRLAGLYEQYF
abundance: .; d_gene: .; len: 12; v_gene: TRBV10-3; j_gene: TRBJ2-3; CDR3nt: TGTGCCATCAGTGAGGGGGGAGATACGCAGTATTTT; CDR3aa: CAISEGGDTQYF
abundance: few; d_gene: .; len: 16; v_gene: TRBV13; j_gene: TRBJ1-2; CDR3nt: TGTGCCAGCAGCTGGATACGGACAGAGCGAGCTAATGGCTACACCTTC; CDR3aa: CASSWIRTERANGYTF
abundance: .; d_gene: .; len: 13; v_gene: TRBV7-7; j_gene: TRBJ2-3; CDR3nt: TGTGCTAGCAGCCCCCGGGGTGGAGATACGCAGTATTTT; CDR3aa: CASSPRGGDTQYF
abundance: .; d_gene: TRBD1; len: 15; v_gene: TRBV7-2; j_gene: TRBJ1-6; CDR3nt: TGTGCCAGCAGCTTAAAGGGACAGGGTAATTCACCCCTCCACTTT; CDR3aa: CASSLKGQGNSPLHF
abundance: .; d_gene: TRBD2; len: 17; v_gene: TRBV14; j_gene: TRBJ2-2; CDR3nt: TGTGCCAGCAGCCGCACTAGCGGGATGACAAACACCGGGGAGCTGTTTTTT; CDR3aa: CASSRTSGMTNTGELFF
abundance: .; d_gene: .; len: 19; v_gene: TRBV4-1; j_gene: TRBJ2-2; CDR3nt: TGCGCCAGCAGCCAAAGATTAAGGGCCCGGGCCCCGAACACCGGGGAGCTGTTTTTT; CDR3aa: CASSQRLRARAPNTGELFF